Shown below are 22 T cell receptor beta chains from a single sample sequenced in a study of beta chain features in type 1 diabetes. The authors reverse transcribed all of the isolated RNA, so sequencing captured expressed TCRB transcripts. TCRdb's copy holds only in-frame clones and misses some; the assay was immunoSEQ multiplex PCR. The table lists about 360,000 clones, roughly 12% of them singletons. The sequenced material came from naive CD4+ T cells from blood. The origin of the receptors is a man aged 18 to 35 in good health.

There are a few counts of this clone. This chain links TRBV4-1 with TRBJ1-2; a weak D match, TRBD1 (6 bases). Germline loops: CDR1 MGHRA, CDR2 YSYEKL. The CDR3 consists of 16 residues. V was trimmed by 0 bases and J by 4 bases, leaving 15 bases between them. CDR3 sequence (DNA): TGCGCCAGCAGCCAAGAAATTGACAGGCGAACCTATGGCTACACCTTC. Protein: CASSQEIDRRTYGYTF.

V and J are TRBV28 and TRBJ2-1, with 11 positions matching TRBD2. The length of the CDR3 is 14 residues. From germline, CDR1 is MDHEN and CDR2 SYDVKM. Trimming removed 8 bases from V and 4 bases from J; junction bases left unmatched: 4. In nucleotides, the CDR3 is TGTGCCAGCCGGGGACTAGCGGATTACAATGAGCAGTTCTTC. Its translation is CASRGLADYNEQFF.

This clone was counted only a few times. The rearrangement joins TRBV27 to TRBJ2-7; 7 nucleotides line up with TRBD1. This CDR3 has 14 residues. CDR1 MNHEY and CDR2 SMNVEV come from the germline V gene (reference sequence). The V and J ends lost 3 bases and 2 bases, in that order; junction bases with no gene match: 4. DNA for the CDR3: TGTGCCAGCAGTTTGGGACAGAGAACCTACGAGCAGTACTTC. Amino acid sequence: CASSLGQRTYEQYF.

This clone was detected only a few times. The chain is built from TRBV29-1 and TRBJ2-3; D is unclear. V lost 0 bases to trimming and J lost 2 bases, with 12 bases between them. Per germline, CDR1 SQVTM and CDR2 ANQGSEA. This CDR3 comprises 15 residues. The CDR3 region is CSVEDQNRNTDTQYF. Written as DNA, the CDR3 is TGCAGCGTTGAAGATCAAAACAGAAACACAGATACGCAGTATTTT.

The chain is built from TRBV6-1 and TRBJ1-1; 8 bases are shared with TRBD1. This CDR3 contains 14 residues. CDR1 MNHNS and CDR2 SASEGT come from the germline V gene. The trim removed 5 bases at V and 0 bases at J, leaving 2 bases unmatched. CDR3 nucleotide sequence: TGTGCCAGCAGTAGGGACAGGATGAACACTGAAGCTTTCTTT. Residues: CASSRDRMNTEAFF.

V is TRBV7-6 and J is TRBJ2-7, with TRBD1 matching over 8 bases. This CDR3 comprises 18 residues. Looked up from germline, CDR1 is SGHVS and CDR2 is FNYEAQ. V lost 1 base and J lost 4; bases outside the gene matches: 15. The CDR3 spells CASSLGMGATGAAYEQYF. DNA for the CDR3: TGTGCCAGCAGCTTAGGCATGGGGGCGACAGGGGCAGCATACGAGCAGTACTTC. The variable domain in full, completed from reference TRBV7-6 and TRBJ2-7, reads GAGVSQSPRYKVTKRGQDVALRCDPISGHVSLYWYRQALGQGPEFLTYFNYEAQQDKSGLPNDRFSAERPEGSISTLTIQRTEQRDSAMYRCASSLGMGATGAAYEQYFGPGTRLTVT.

This clone has more than one count but fewer than ten. The chain joins TRBV30 to TRBJ1-5; D gene ambiguous. V was trimmed by 0 bases and J by 2 bases, leaving 11 bases between them. This CDR3 contains 15 residues. Germline CDR1 and CDR2: GTSNPN and SVGIG (reference sequence). The CDR3 loop reads CAWSVAGSGNQPQHF. The CDR3 DNA reads as TGTGCCTGGAGTGTGGCGGGTTCCGGCAATCAGCCCCAGCATTTT.

This chain uses TRBV7-2 with TRBJ2-5, with 9 bases identical to TRBD1. Germline CDR1 reads SGHTA; CDR2 reads FQGNSA. CDR3 length: 16 amino acids. Germline trimming cut 4 bases from V and 5 bases from J; bases unmatched to any gene: 11. The CDR3 protein is CASSSDAPGQGETQYF. The CDR3 coding sequence is TGTGCCAGCAGCTCGGACGCTCCGGGACAGGGTGAGACCCAGTACTTC.

This clone has more than one count but fewer than ten. V and J are TRBV19 and TRBJ1-2; 7 bases map to TRBD1. Germline CDR1 LNHDA, CDR2 SQIVND (reference sequence). Trimming at V came to 9 bases and at J to 5 bases, leaving 21 bases not matched to a gene. This CDR3 has 17 residues. This CDR3 is CASLSGQFVGWGYGYTF. CDR3 DNA: TGTGCCAGCCTCTCGGGACAGTTCGTCGGGTGGGGATATGGCTACACCTTC. The whole variable domain, filled in from reference TRBV19 and TRBJ1-2, reads DGGITQSPKYLFRKEGQNVTLSCEQNLNHDAMYWYRQDPGQGLRLIYYSQIVNDFQKGDIAEGYSVSREKKESFPLTVTSAQKNPTAFYLCASLSGQFVGWGYGYTFGSGTRLTVV.

The gene calls are TRBV19 and TRBJ2-1, with 7 nucleotides matching TRBD1. Germline CDR1 reads LNHDA; CDR2 reads SQIVND (reference sequence). After removal of 5 bases from V and 3 bases from J, the junction contained 4 bases not matched to a gene. The CDR3 length is 14 residues. This CDR3 is CASSPDRLYNEQFF. The DNA for the CDR3 is TGTGCCAGTAGTCCGGACAGGCTCTACAATGAGCAGTTCTTC.

The rearrangement links TRBV5-1 to TRBJ2-1; 13 bases are a match to TRBD2. Trimming took 2 bases from V and 10 from J; bases not matched to a gene: 3. The CDR3 spans 14 residues. The germline gives CDR1 SGHRS, CDR2 YFSETQ. The CDR3 sequence is CASSFGLAGAEQFF. The CDR3 DNA is TGCGCCAGCAGCTTTGGACTAGCGGGGGCCGAGCAGTTCTTC.

The table lists this clone with a few counts. The chain is built from TRBV7-2 and TRBJ2-2, with TRBD2 identical over 9 bases. From germline, CDR1 is SGHTA and CDR2 FQGNSA. The V gene end was trimmed by 7 bases and the J gene end by 4 bases; junction bases not matched to a gene: 7. The CDR3 length is 15 residues. CDR3 sequence (DNA): TGTGCCAGCAAGGCGGGAGGGCCGGGCACCGGGGAGCTGTTTTTT. As protein: CASKAGGPGTGELFF.

This chain joins TRBV7-9 and TRBJ1-2; 9 bases match TRBD1. Looked up from germline, CDR1 is SEHNR and CDR2 is FQNEAQ (reference sequence). This CDR3 spans 14 amino acids. The V gene end was trimmed by 5 bases and the J gene end by 5 bases; junction bases not matched to a gene: 6. The CDR3 DNA reads as TGTGCCAGCAGCCGACAGGGGGTTCTATATGGCTACACCTTC. This gives the protein CASSRQGVLYGYTF.

This sequence joins TRBV10-3 and TRBJ2-7, with 12 bases fitting TRBD2. Unmatched junction bases numbered 26, after V lost 8 bases and J lost 0 bases. The CDR3 has 22 residues. Germline assignment: CDR1 ENHRY and CDR2 SYGVKD. The CDR3 coding sequence is TGTGCCATCTCCCCTCGACTGAAGCCTAGCGGGAGGGCGTTGGGAGGCTCCTACGAGCAGTACTTC. Its translation: CAISPRLKPSGRALGGSYEQYF.

The chain is built from TRBV7-3 and TRBJ2-1; TRBD1 is a possible D gene (5 bases). The CDR3 loop spans 13 amino acids. The germline V gene has CDR1 SGHTA and CDR2 FQGTGA. The germline V and J ends were trimmed by 5 bases and 6 bases, with 11 bases remaining between them. The CDR3 region has the DNA TGTGCCAGCAGCCTAGGACAACCCAATGAGCAGTTCTTC. Amino acid sequence: CASSLGQPNEQFF.

This clone was counted between two and nine times. The chain uses TRBV30 and TRBJ2-1, with 11 bases identical to TRBD2. The CDR3 consists of 15 residues. V lost 1 base to trimming and J lost 4 bases; unmatched junction nucleotides: 3. The germline CDR1 and CDR2 sequences are GTSNPN and SVGIG (reference sequence). CDR3 nucleotide sequence: TGTGCCTGGAGTGGAGGGACTAGCGGATACAATGAGCAGTTCTTC. Translating it yields CAWSGGTSGYNEQFF.

The chain has TRBV7-2 and TRBJ2-5; 11 bases map to TRBD2. The J segment lost 4 bases and the V segment lost 4 bases, leaving 8 bases of the junction unmatched. The CDR3 has 16 residues. The germline CDR1 and CDR2 sequences are SGHTA and FQGNSA. CDR3 DNA: TGTGCCAGCAGCTCACCACTAGCGGGAGTGGGAGAGACCCAGTACTTC. This codes for CASSSPLAGVGETQYF.

V usage is TRBV9 and J usage is TRBJ2-5; TRBD2 agrees at 11 bases. The J segment lost 5 bases and the V segment lost 2 bases, leaving 11 bases of the junction unmatched. The germline CDR1 and CDR2 sequences are SGDLS and YYNGEE. This CDR3 has 17 amino acids. The CDR3 sequence is CASSVGTSGGGRETQYF. The CDR3 DNA reads as TGTGCCAGCAGCGTGGGGACTAGCGGCGGGGGGAGGGAGACCCAGTACTTC.

This clone was found a few times. This rearrangement joins TRBV7-3 to TRBJ2-3; D is perhaps TRBD1 (5 bases). V was pared by 1 base and J by 6 bases, with 11 bases between. CDR3 size: 14 residues. Germline V gene data show CDR1 as SGHTA and CDR2 as FQGTGA. Here the CDR3 reads CASSLMDMVDTQYF. In DNA, the CDR3 is TGTGCCAGCAGCTTAATGGACATGGTTGATACGCAGTATTTT.

This clone was seen more than once but under ten times. This chain uses TRBV5-6 with TRBJ2-1; tentative D call: TRBD1 (6 bases). Germline V gives CDR1 SGHDT, CDR2 YYEEEE. The CDR3 has 15 residues. V lost 1 base and J lost 9, with 17 bases in between. CDR3: CASSLPGDLRFEQFF. The CDR3 coding sequence is TGTGCCAGCAGCTTGCCAGGGGACCTTCGTTTTGAGCAGTTCTTC.

This clone was seen a handful of times. The V gene is TRBV18, the J gene TRBJ1-2; D not resolved. CDR1 is KGHSH and CDR2 is LQKENI in the germline V gene. The V and J ends lost 3 bases and 5 bases respectively, with 19 bases between them. The CDR3 extends over 16 amino acids. The CDR3 here is CASSPVGRHGEYGYTF. DNA of the CDR3: TGTGCCAGCTCACCTGTGGGCCGGCATGGGGAGTATGGCTACACCTTC. Using reference TRBV18 and TRBJ1-2 for the parts outside the CDR3, the full variable domain is NAGVMQNPRHLVRRRGQEARLRCSPMKGHSHVYWYRQLPEEGLKFMVYLQKENIIDESGMPKERFSAEFPKEGPSILRIQQVVRGDSAAYFCASSPVGRHGEYGYTFGSGTRLTVV.

This clone was detected a few times. This chain links TRBV5-5 with TRBJ1-5; D unclear. V was clipped by 1 base and J by 2 bases, with 10 bases between them. CDR3 length equals 15 residues. Germline values: CDR1 SGHKS, CDR2 YYEKEE (reference sequence). CDR3: CASSLTVVGNQPQHF. The CDR3 DNA reads as TGTGCCAGCAGCTTGACAGTTGTTGGCAATCAGCCCCAGCATTTT.